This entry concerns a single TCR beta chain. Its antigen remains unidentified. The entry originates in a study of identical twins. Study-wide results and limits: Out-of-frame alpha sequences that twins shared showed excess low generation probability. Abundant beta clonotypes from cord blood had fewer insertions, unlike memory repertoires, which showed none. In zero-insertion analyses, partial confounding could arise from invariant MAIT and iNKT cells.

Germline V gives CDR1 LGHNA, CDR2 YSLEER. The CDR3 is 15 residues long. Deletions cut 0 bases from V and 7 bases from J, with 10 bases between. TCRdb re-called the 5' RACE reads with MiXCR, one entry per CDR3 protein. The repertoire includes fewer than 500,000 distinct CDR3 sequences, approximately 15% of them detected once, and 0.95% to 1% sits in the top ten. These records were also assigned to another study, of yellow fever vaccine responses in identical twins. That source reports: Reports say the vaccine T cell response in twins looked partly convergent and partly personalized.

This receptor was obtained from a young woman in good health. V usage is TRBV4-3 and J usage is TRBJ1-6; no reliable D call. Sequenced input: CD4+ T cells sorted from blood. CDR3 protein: CASSQEKGRNSPLHF. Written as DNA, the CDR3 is TGCGCCAGCAGCCAAGAAAAAGGAAGGAATTCACCCCTCCACTTT.